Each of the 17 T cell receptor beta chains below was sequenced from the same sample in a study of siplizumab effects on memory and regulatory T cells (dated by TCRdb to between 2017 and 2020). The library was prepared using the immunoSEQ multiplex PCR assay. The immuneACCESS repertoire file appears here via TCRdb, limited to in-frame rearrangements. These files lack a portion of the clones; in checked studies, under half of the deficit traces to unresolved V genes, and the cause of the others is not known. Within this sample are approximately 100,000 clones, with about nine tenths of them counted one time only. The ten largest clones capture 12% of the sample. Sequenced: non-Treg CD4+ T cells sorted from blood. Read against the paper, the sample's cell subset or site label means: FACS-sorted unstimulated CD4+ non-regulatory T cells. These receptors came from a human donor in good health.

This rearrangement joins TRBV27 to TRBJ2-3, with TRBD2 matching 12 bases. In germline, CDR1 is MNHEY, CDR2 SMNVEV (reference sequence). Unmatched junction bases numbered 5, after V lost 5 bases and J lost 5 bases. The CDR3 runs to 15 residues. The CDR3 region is CASSLAGGRGDTQYF. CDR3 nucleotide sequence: TGTGCCAGCAGTCTAGCGGGAGGGAGGGGAGATACGCAGTATTTT.

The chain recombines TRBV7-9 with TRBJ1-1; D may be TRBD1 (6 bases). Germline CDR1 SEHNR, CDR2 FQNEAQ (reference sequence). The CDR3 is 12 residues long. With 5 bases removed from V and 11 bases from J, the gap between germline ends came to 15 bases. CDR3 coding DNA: TGTGCCAGCAGCCTATACAGGGAATCGGCTTTCTTT. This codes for CASSLYRESAFF.

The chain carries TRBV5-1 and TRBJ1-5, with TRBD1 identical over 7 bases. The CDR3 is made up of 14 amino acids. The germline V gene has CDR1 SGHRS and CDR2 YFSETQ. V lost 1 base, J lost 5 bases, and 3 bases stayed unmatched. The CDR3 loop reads CASSLRGGDQPQHF. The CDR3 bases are TGCGCCAGCAGCTTGCGAGGGGGCGATCAGCCCCAGCATTTT.

CDR3 sequence (DNA): TGTGCCAGCAGGTCAGCGGGAGGCCAAGAGACCCAGTACTTC. Protein: CASRSAGGQETQYF. The rearrangement joins TRBV28 to TRBJ2-5, with 9 bases that match TRBD2. J lost 1 base, V lost 6 bases, and 3 bases had no gene match. This CDR3 comprises 14 residues. Looked up from germline, CDR1 is MDHEN and CDR2 is SYDVKM.

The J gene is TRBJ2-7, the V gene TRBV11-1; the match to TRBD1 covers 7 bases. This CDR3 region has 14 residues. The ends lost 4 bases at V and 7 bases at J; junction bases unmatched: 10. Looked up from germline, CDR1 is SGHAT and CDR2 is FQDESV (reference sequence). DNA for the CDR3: TGTGCCAGCAGCTCCAAAACAGGGGCAGGAGAGCAGTACTTC. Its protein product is CASSSKTGAGEQYF.

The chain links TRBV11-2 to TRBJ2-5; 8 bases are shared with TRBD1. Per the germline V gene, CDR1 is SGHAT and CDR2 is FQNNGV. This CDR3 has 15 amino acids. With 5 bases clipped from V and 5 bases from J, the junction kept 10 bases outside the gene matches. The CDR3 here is CASSNLDRAWETQYF. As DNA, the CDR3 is TGTGCCAGCAGCAACCTGGACAGGGCATGGGAGACCCAGTACTTC.

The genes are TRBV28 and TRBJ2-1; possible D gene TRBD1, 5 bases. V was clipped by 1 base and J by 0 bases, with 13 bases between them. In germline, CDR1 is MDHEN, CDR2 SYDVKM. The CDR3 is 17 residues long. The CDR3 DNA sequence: TGTGCCAGCAGTTTATCCACGAGACAGCTCTCCTACAATGAGCAGTTCTTC. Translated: CASSLSTRQLSYNEQFF.

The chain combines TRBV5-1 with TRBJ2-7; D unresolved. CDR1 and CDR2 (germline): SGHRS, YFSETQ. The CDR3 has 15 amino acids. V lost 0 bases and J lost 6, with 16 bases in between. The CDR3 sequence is CASSLVGYSSGEQYF. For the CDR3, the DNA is TGCGCCAGCAGCTTGGTAGGATATAGTTCGGGCGAGCAGTACTTC.

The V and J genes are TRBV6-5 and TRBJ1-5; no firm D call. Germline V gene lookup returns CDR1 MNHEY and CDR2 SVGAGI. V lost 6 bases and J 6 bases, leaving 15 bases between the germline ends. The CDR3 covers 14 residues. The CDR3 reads CASRPGDSRQPQHF. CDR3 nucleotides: TGTGCCAGCAGACCCGGAGATTCGCGTCAGCCCCAGCATTTT.

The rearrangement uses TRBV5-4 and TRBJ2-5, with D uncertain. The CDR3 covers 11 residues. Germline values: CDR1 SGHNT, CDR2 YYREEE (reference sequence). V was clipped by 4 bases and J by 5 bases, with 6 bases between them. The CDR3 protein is CASSAGETQYF. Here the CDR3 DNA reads TGTGCCAGCAGCGCCGGTGAGACCCAGTACTTC. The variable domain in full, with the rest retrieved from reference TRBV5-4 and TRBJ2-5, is ETGVTQSPTHLIKTRGQQVTLRCSSQSGHNTVSWYQQALGQGPQFIFQYYREEENGRGNFPPRFSGLQFPNYSSELNVNALELDDSALYLCASSAGETQYFGPGTRLLVL.

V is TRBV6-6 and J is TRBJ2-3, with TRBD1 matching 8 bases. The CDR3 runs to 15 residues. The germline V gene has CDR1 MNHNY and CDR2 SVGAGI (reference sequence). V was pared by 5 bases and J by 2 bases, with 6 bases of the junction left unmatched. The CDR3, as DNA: TGTGCCAGCAGTCCTCGGACAGGGTTCACAGATACGCAGTATTTT. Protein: CASSPRTGFTDTQYF.

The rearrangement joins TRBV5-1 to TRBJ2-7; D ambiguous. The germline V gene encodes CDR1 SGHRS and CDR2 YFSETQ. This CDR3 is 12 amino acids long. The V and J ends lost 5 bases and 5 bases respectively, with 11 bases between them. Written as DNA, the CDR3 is TGCGCCAGCAGTCTTAGTCAGCACGAGCAGTACTTC. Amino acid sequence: CASSLSQHEQYF.

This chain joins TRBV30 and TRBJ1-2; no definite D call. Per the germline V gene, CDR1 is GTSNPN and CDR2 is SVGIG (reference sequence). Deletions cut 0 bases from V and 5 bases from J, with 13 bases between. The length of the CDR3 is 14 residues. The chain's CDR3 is CAWSVTWTEYGYTF. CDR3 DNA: TGTGCCTGGAGTGTTACCTGGACTGAGTATGGCTACACCTTC.

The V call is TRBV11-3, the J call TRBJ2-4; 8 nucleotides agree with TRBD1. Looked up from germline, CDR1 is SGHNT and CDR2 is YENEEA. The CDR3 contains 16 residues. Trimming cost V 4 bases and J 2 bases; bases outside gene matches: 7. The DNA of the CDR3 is TGTGCCAGCAGCTATACAGGGGGACCCCCCAAAAACATTCAGTACTTC. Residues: CASSYTGGPPKNIQYF.

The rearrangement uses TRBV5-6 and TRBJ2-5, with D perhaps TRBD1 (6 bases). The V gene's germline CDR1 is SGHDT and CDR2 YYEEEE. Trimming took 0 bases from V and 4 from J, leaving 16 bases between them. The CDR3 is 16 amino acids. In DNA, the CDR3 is TGTGCCAGCAGCTTGGCCGGGGTAACAGGGAGAGAGACCCAGTACTTC. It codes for CASSLAGVTGRETQYF.

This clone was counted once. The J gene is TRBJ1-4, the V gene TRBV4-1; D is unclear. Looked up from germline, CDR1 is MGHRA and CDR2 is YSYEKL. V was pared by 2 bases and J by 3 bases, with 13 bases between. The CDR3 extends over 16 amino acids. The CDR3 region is CASSQPSLHSNEKLFF. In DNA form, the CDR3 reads TGCGCCAGCAGCCAACCCTCCCTACACTCTAATGAAAAACTGTTTTTT.

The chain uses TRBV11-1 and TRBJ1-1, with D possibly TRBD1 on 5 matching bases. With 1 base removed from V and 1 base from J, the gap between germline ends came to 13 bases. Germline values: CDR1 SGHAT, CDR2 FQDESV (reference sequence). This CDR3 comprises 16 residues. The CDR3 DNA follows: TGTGCCAGCAGCTTAGAGGCCGGAGGGGCGAACACTGAAGCTTTCTTT. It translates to CASSLEAGGANTEAFF. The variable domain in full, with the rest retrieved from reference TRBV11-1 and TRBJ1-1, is EAEVAQSPRYKITEKSQAVAFWCDPISGHATLYWYRQILGQGPELLVQFQDESVVDDSQLPKDRFSAERLKGVDSTLKIQPAELGDSAMYLCASSLEAGGANTEAFFGQGTRLTVV.